Below, 10 T cell receptor beta chains from the same sample are listed, as sequenced in a study of cytomegalovirus exposure and HLA in healthy donors. Here immunoSEQ multiplex PCR was the method, and the copy in TCRdb shows in-frame clones only, minus some. Of about 120,000 clones in the sample, roughly 82% were seen once. Sequences were obtained from PBMCs. Receptor source: a young man in good health and CMV-seronegative.

The chain couples TRBV6-1 to TRBJ1-1; 10 bases are a match to TRBD1. The ends lost 3 bases at V and 0 bases at J; junction bases unmatched: 7. Germline CDR1 MNHNS, CDR2 SASEGT. The CDR3 totals 17 residues. CDR3 bases: TGTGCCAGCAGTGAGGGACAGGGGACCCCAATGAACACTGAAGCTTTCTTT. Its translation is CASSEGQGTPMNTEAFF.

V gene TRBV5-1 combines with J gene TRBJ2-7, with 7 bases aligning to TRBD1. The ends lost 4 bases at V and 6 bases at J; junction bases unmatched: 10. Germline loops: CDR1 SGHRS, CDR2 YFSETQ. CDR3 length: 14 residues. The CDR3 spells CASSLGQPSFEQYF. DNA of the CDR3: TGCGCCAGCAGCCTGGGACAGCCGTCGTTCGAGCAGTACTTC.

This rearrangement joins TRBV6-4 to TRBJ1-2; D ambiguous. Trimming shortened V by 4 bases and J by 4 bases, and 13 bases separated the two germline ends. The germline V gene encodes CDR1 MRHNA and CDR2 SNTAGT. This CDR3 is built from 14 residues. The CDR3 DNA reads as TGTGCCAGCAGTGGGCAGGCACATTTCTATGGCTACACCTTC. The encoded protein is CASSGQAHFYGYTF.

This clone was observed a handful of times. The chain combines TRBV2 with TRBJ1-2, with TRBD1 matching 8 bases. V was pared by 6 bases and J by 0 bases, with 3 bases of the junction left unmatched. This CDR3 spans 14 amino acids. From germline, CDR1 is SNHLY and CDR2 FYNNEI. The CDR3 DNA reads TGTGCCAGCAGCAGGGGGCGGGCTAACTATGGCTACACCTTC. Its protein is CASSRGRANYGYTF. Variable domain in full (rest from reference TRBV2 and TRBJ1-2): EPEVTQTPSHQVTQMGQEVILRCVPISNHLYFYWYRQILGQKVEFLVSFYNNEISEKSEIFDDQFSVERPDGSNFTLKIRSTKLEDSAMYFCASSRGRANYGYTFGSGTRLTVV.

The chain carries TRBV10-3 and TRBJ2-6; TRBD2 matches at 9 bases. Germline lookup yields CDR1 ENHRY and CDR2 SYGVKD. The CDR3 contains 19 residues. V shed 2 bases, J shed 0 bases, and the junction held 8 bases outside the gene matches. Here the CDR3 reads CAISEPTLAGSSGANVLTF. CDR3 DNA: TGTGCCATCAGTGAGCCGACCCTAGCGGGGAGCTCTGGGGCCAACGTCCTGACTTTC.

With regard to this clone: The junction does not match germline at one end; this may be a read error. CDR3 residues: CASTASGNDQFF. CDR3 nucleotides: TGCGCCAGCACGGCTAGCGGGAATGATCAGTTCTTC. V and J are TRBV5-1 and TRBJ2-1; 9 positions agree with TRBD2. The CDR3 spans 12 residues. CDR1 SGHRS and CDR2 YFSETQ come from the germline V gene.

This chain connects TRBV6-1 to TRBJ1-2; maybe TRBD1 (5 bases). Trimming pared 4 bases from V and 6 bases from J, leaving 12 bases between. There are 13 residues in the CDR3. CDR1 is MNHNS, CDR2 SASEGT, per germline. The CDR3 DNA reads as TGTGCCAGCAGTGGGCTAGGGGTAAATGGCTACACCTTC. It codes for CASSGLGVNGYTF.

The chain has TRBV5-6 and TRBJ2-5; TRBD2 aligns across 7 bases. This CDR3 comprises 16 residues. Germline V gene lookup returns CDR1 SGHDT and CDR2 YYEEEE. The V and J ends lost 4 bases and 5 bases, in that order; junction bases with no gene match: 14. CDR3 region: CASSLDPPGGGETQYF. As DNA, the CDR3 is TGTGCCAGCAGCCTTGACCCTCCGGGAGGCGGGGAGACCCAGTACTTC.

This clone was seen once. The V gene is TRBV6-6, the J gene TRBJ1-2; the D gene is possibly TRBD1 (6 bases). The CDR3 runs to 13 residues. Germline V gene lookup returns CDR1 MNHNY and CDR2 SVGAGI (reference sequence). V dropped 7 bases and J dropped 0 bases, with 9 bases sitting between them. The CDR3 reads CASTDRTNYGYTF. The CDR3 region has the DNA TGTGCCAGCACCGACAGGACTAACTATGGCTACACCTTC.

The V gene is TRBV6-1, the J gene TRBJ1-1, with unresolved D. Germline CDR1 MNHNS, CDR2 SASEGT. Trimming removed 8 bases at V and 1 base at J, with 8 bases between. The CDR3 spans 12 residues. CDR3 nucleotide sequence: TGTGCCAGCGGCCAGGCGAACACTGAAGCTTTCTTT. The encoded protein is CASGQANTEAFF.